Each of the 20 T cell receptor beta chains below was sequenced from the same sample in a study of breast tumors, draining lymph nodes, adjacent tissues. Axillary draining lymph nodes of breast cancer patients supplied the node samples. TCRdb itself ran the multiplex PCR reads through MiXCR, one entry per CDR3 protein. The sample has 200,000 to 300,000 distinct CDR3 sequences, around 30% seen once. The sequencing input was axillary lymph node tissue. The source is a female donor with breast cancer. Some clones in this sample may be carry-over from other donors' samples.

In the case of this clonotype: A much larger clone is a single base away; this may be a read error. The V and J genes are TRBV6-6 and TRBJ1-5; 8 nucleotides match TRBD1. Germline V gene data show CDR1 as MNHNY and CDR2 as SVGAGI (reference sequence). There are 15 residues in the CDR3. The ends lost 5 bases at V and 0 bases at J; junction bases unmatched: 3. The CDR3 loop reads CASSPTGDSNQPQHF. The CDR3, as DNA: TGTGCCAGCAGTCCGACAGGGGATAGCAATCAGCCCCAGCATTTT.

In regard to this clonotype: A clone one base away is much larger, so this may be a read error. The chain joins TRBV12-3 or TRBV12-4 to TRBJ2-7; 8 bases agree with TRBD1. The CDR3 has 16 residues. The J segment lost 3 bases and the V segment lost 6 bases, leaving 13 bases of the junction unmatched. CDR3 sequence: CASSKTGAGGFYEQYF. CDR3 DNA: TGTGCCAGCAGCAAAACCGGGGCAGGGGGCTTCTACGAGCAGTACTTC.

Turning to this clonotype: The junction departs from germline at one end; a sequencing error may be responsible. The chain has TRBV15 and TRBJ1-5; TRBD1 matches 9 bases. The CDR3 loop spans 19 amino acids. Per the germline V gene, CDR1 is LNHNV and CDR2 is YYDKDF (reference sequence). The CDR3 is CATSPCTGTGTSRNQPQHF. The DNA for the CDR3 is TGTGCCACCAGTCCCTGCACCGGGACAGGGACTAGTCGCAATCAACCCCAGCATTTT. The whole variable domain, filled in from reference TRBV15 and TRBJ1-5, reads DAMVIQNPRYQVTQFGKPVTLSCSQTLNHNVMYWYQQKSSQAPKLLFHYYDKDFNNEADTPDNFQSRRPNTSFCFLDIRSPGLGDTAMYLCATSPCTGTGTSRNQPQHFGDGTRLSIL.

In the case of this clonotype: A much larger clone lies a single base off, so this may be a read error. This chain links TRBV12-3 or TRBV12-4 with TRBJ2-1; TRBD1 aligns across 10 bases. V shed 6 bases and J 4 bases; nucleotides not matched to a gene: 9. The CDR3 has 16 amino acids. The CDR3 coding sequence is TGTGCCAGCAGCAGCCGGCGGACAGGGGGGTACAATGAGCAGTTCTTC. This translates into CASSSRRTGGYNEQFF.

This clonotype was observed many times. The J gene is TRBJ2-2, the V gene TRBV27, with TRBD1 identical over 8 bases. CDR1 is MNHEY, CDR2 SMNVEV, per germline (reference sequence). Trimming at V came to 5 bases and at J to 6 bases, leaving 5 bases not matched to a gene. The CDR3 spans 14 residues. CDR3 amino acids: CASSRGQGAGELFF. The CDR3 DNA reads TGTGCCAGCAGTCGTGGACAGGGCGCCGGGGAGCTGTTTTTT.

This clonotype was detected many times. The chain joins TRBV7-9 to TRBJ1-2; 7 positions match TRBD1. V trimming: 3 bases; J trimming: 6 bases; junction bases outside the gene matches: 4. This CDR3 region has 13 residues. CDR1 and CDR2 from the germline V gene are SEHNR and FQNEAQ (reference sequence). This chain's CDR3 is CASSLTGRDGYTF. The CDR3 DNA reads TGTGCCAGCAGCTTGACAGGGCGCGATGGCTACACCTTC.

In this sample, this clonotype turned up many times. The V gene is TRBV19, the J gene TRBJ1-5; 8 nucleotides line up with TRBD1. The ends lost 4 bases at V and 0 bases at J; junction bases unmatched: 20. The CDR3 loop spans 21 amino acids. Germline values: CDR1 LNHDA, CDR2 SQIVND (reference sequence). DNA for the CDR3: TGTGCCAGTAGTACCCCGTCAGGGGGCTATTTCCCCCGACATAGCAATCAGCCCCAGCATTTT. It yields the protein CASSTPSGGYFPRHSNQPQHF.

The sample holds many counts of this clonotype. The J gene is TRBJ2-7, the V gene TRBV5-4, with a possible D match to TRBD2 (6 bases). From germline, CDR1 is SGHNT and CDR2 YYREEE (reference sequence). This CDR3 is built from 15 residues. Trimming took 4 bases from V and 4 from J, leaving 18 bases between them. CDR3 protein: CASSGRRDSRYEQYF. CDR3 DNA: TGTGCCAGCAGCGGACGACGGGACTCCCGGTACGAGCAGTACTTC.

The sample holds many counts of this clonotype. The rearrangement links TRBV12-3 or TRBV12-4 to TRBJ2-1, with 10 bases lining up with TRBD1. The CDR3 loop spans 15 amino acids. V was pared by 2 bases and J by 9 bases, with 7 bases of the junction left unmatched. The CDR3 spells CASSLSDRGRGEQFF. In DNA, the CDR3 is TGTGCCAGCAGTTTATCCGACAGGGGGCGGGGTGAGCAGTTCTTC.

As regards this clonotype: This may arise from a read error, as a much more abundant clone is one base away. The CDR3 does not end in the conserved phenylalanine or tryptophan, so this is likely a read error. The chain combines TRBV5-6 with TRBJ2-5; weak D call: TRBD2 (5 bases). The length of the CDR3 is 15 residues. Per the germline V gene, CDR1 is SGHDT and CDR2 is YYEEEE. V was cut by 0 bases and J by 1 base, with 10 bases left in between. CDR3 in DNA: TGTGCCAGCAGCTTGGGGACTGGCATCCAAGAGACCCAGTACCTC. Translation gives CASSLGTGIQETQYL.

This clonotype was recorded many times. The chain recombines TRBV5-1 with TRBJ2-1; D unclear. Germline lookup yields CDR1 SGHRS and CDR2 YFSETQ. This CDR3 contains 11 residues. V lost 7 bases and J 7 bases, leaving 9 bases between the germline ends. The CDR3 DNA reads TGCGCCAGCCACGTTCAGAATGAGCAGTTCTTC. As protein: CASHVQNEQFF. Complete variable domain (other parts from reference TRBV5-1 and TRBJ2-1): KAGVTQTPRYLIKTRGQQVTLSCSPISGHRSVSWYQQTPGQGLQFLFEYFSETQRNKGNFPGRFSGRQFSNSRSEMNVSTLELGDSALYLCASHVQNEQFFGPGTRLTVL.

The chain carries TRBV30 and TRBJ2-1, with 7 bases that match TRBD2. The CDR3 covers 13 residues. Germline CDR1 GTSNPN, CDR2 SVGIG (reference sequence). V was clipped by 5 bases and J by 2 bases; unmatched bases: 3. The CDR3, as DNA: TGTGCCTGGTCGGGACTAACCTACAATGAGCAGTTCTTC. This gives the protein CAWSGLTYNEQFF. Full variable domain (rest looked up from reference TRBV30 and TRBJ2-1): SQTIHQWPATLVQPVGSPLSLECTVEGTSNPNLYWYRQAAGRGLQLLFYSVGIGQISSEVPQNLSASRPQDRQFILSSKKLLLSDSGFYLCAWSGLTYNEQFFGPGTRLTVL.

V and J are TRBV29-1 and TRBJ2-1; the D gene is possibly TRBD1 (5 bases). The CDR3 length is 13 residues. V dropped 8 bases and J dropped 9 bases, with 20 bases sitting between them. In germline, CDR1 is SQVTM, CDR2 ANQGSEA. DNA for the CDR3: TGCAGCCCTCTAATCGGATCCCAGGGTGAGCAGTTCTTC. Residues: CSPLIGSQGEQFF.

The chain has TRBV4-2 and TRBJ2-1, with 8 bases fitting TRBD2. J gave up 3 bases and V 0 bases, and 4 bases lay outside the gene matches. The CDR3 is made up of 16 amino acids. CDR1 is LGHNA and CDR2 is YNFKEQ in the germline V gene. The CDR3: CASSQDGAGDYNEQFF. The CDR3 DNA reads TGTGCCAGCAGCCAAGATGGAGCGGGAGACTACAATGAGCAGTTCTTC.

This clonotype was observed many times. The chain links TRBV7-2 to TRBJ2-2; D gene ambiguous. CDR3 length: 16 residues. V lost 1 base and J 0 bases, leaving 9 bases between the germline ends. Germline-derived CDR1 and CDR2 are SGHTA and FQGNSA. The DNA for the CDR3 is TGTGCCAGCAGCTTAGATGGGGTCGCGAACACCGGGGAGCTGTTTTTT. It translates to CASSLDGVANTGELFF.

V is TRBV7-2 and J is TRBJ2-3, with a possible D match to TRBD2 (6 bases). Germline assignment: CDR1 SGHTA and CDR2 FQGNSA. V was trimmed by 5 bases and J by 0 bases, leaving 9 bases between them. The CDR3 spans 14 residues. CDR3 residues: CASSHGTSTDTQYF. CDR3 coding DNA: TGTGCCAGCAGCCATGGGACTAGCACAGATACGCAGTATTTT.

This chain uses TRBV7-2 with TRBJ1-2, with D maybe TRBD1 (5 bases). Trimming removed 3 bases from V and 8 bases from J, with 13 bases in between. CDR3 length equals 13 residues. CDR1 and CDR2 (germline): SGHTA, FQGNSA. CDR3: CASSLGRGFGYTF. The CDR3 nucleotides read TGTGCCAGCAGCTTGGGGCGGGGGTTCGGCTACACCTTC.

In regard to this clonotype: One base away lies a much larger clone, so this may be a sequencing read error. V and J are TRBV5-6 and TRBJ1-5, with D hard to call. With 2 bases removed from V and 5 bases from J, the gap between germline ends came to 20 bases. Germline values: CDR1 SGHDT, CDR2 YYEEEE. The CDR3 extends over 17 amino acids. The DNA for the CDR3 is TGTGCCAGCAGCTTCTGGCCATATAGCACCGATTATCAGCCCCAGCATTTT. As protein: CASSFWPYSTDYQPQHF.

Many counts were recorded for this clonotype. V is TRBV10-2 and J is TRBJ2-7; TRBD1 might be the D (6 bases). Germline V gene lookup returns CDR1 WSHSY and CDR2 SAAADI. The CDR3 totals 16 residues. Trimming removed 4 bases from V and 0 bases from J, with 16 bases in between. CDR3 sequence: CASSGPAGASSYEQYF. In DNA, the CDR3 is TGCGCCAGCAGTGGCCCGGCAGGGGCCAGCTCCTACGAGCAGTACTTC.

This clonotype was seen only a few times. The CDR3: CASGTFTGELFF. CDR3 nucleotide sequence: TGTGCCAGCGGGACCTTCACCGGGGAGCTGTTTTTT. The J gene is TRBJ2-2, the V gene TRBV6-2 or TRBV6-3; D is tentatively TRBD1 or TRBD2 (5 bases each). Between the trimmed V and J ends, which lost 8 bases and 4 bases, there was a span of 8 bases. Germline CDR1 is MNHEY and CDR2 is SVGEGT. The CDR3 loop spans 12 amino acids.